A selection of T cell receptor beta chains follows, all from one sample in a study of cytomegalovirus exposure and HLA in healthy donors. The protocol was immunoSEQ multiplex PCR, while the TCRdb copy is restricted to in-frame clones and leaves out a portion. The profile shows roughly 100,000 clones, around 77% of them singletons. Sequenced: PBMCs. These TCRs come from a man aged 45-60 years in good health and CMV-seropositive. Both conserved end residues are part of each CDR3. D genes are given only for firm matches. Rows give clone size only sometimes, using once, few, many, or a class for an expanded clone.

J: TRBJ2-5
D: TRBD2
size: -
V: TRBV2
CDR3: CASSVPSGMQETQYF
DNA: TGTGCCAGCAGTGTTCCTAGCGGAATGCAAGAGACCCAGTACTTC

J: TRBJ1-3
D: -
size: -
V: TRBV4-2
CDR3: CASSQDWARMSGNTIYF
DNA: TGTGCCAGCAGCCAAGATTGGGCCAGGATGTCTGGAAACACCATATATTTT

J: TRBJ2-7
D: TRBD1
size: -
V: TRBV18
CDR3: CASSPPGTAYEQYF
DNA: TGTGCCAGCTCACCTCCTGGGACAGCCTACGAGCAGTACTTC

J: TRBJ2-1
D: -
size: few
V: TRBV29-1
CDR3: CSVGPGSYNEQFF
DNA: TGCAGCGTGGGCCCAGGATCATACAATGAGCAGTTCTTC

J: TRBJ2-2
D: TRBD2
size: -
V: TRBV30
CDR3: CAWRTSGFTGELFF
DNA: TGTGCCTGGAGGACTAGCGGGTTCACCGGGGAGCTGTTTTTT

J: TRBJ1-2
D: TRBD1
size: -
V: TRBV7-9
CDR3: CASSRTGYGYTF
DNA: TGTGCCAGCAGCAGGACAGGGTATGGCTACACCTTC

J: TRBJ2-3
D: -
size: -
V: TRBV18
CDR3: CASSPLNRDTQYF
DNA: TGTGCCAGCTCACCCCTGAATCGGGATACGCAGTATTTT

J: TRBJ1-3
D: -
size: few
V: TRBV9
CDR3: CASSSRGQSGNTIYF
DNA: TGTGCCAGCAGCTCTCGGGGACAATCTGGAAACACCATATATTTT

J: TRBJ2-7
D: -
size: -
V: TRBV9
CDR3: CASSPPSSYEQYF
DNA: TGTGCCAGCAGCCCTCCGAGCTCCTACGAGCAGTACTTC

J: TRBJ2-7
D: TRBD2
size: -
V: TRBV29-1
CDR3: CSVSPAGGHEQYF
DNA: TGCAGCGTCTCTCCAGCGGGAGGCCACGAGCAGTACTTC

J: TRBJ2-1
D: -
size: -
V: TRBV29-1
CDR3: CSVVRTPDNEQFF
DNA: TGCAGCGTTGTAAGGACTCCGGACAATGAGCAGTTCTTC

J: TRBJ2-7
D: -
size: -
V: TRBV27
CDR3: CASSVAATYEQYF
DNA: TGTGCCAGCAGTGTGGCGGCGACCTACGAGCAGTACTTC

J: TRBJ2-7
D: -
size: -
V: TRBV29-1
CDR3: CSVEWGPSYEQYF
DNA: TGCAGCGTTGAGTGGGGGCCCAGCTACGAGCAGTACTTC

J: TRBJ1-4
D: -
size: -
V: TRBV7-9
CDR3: CASSLGVGALNEKLFF
DNA: TGTGCCAGCAGCTTAGGGGTGGGGGCCCTTAATGAAAAACTGTTTTTT

J: TRBJ2-7
D: TRBD2
size: -
V: TRBV6-1
CDR3: CASNSGSALYEQYF
DNA: TGTGCCAGCAACAGCGGGAGCGCCCTATACGAGCAGTACTTC

J: TRBJ1-6
D: TRBD1
size: few
V: TRBV10-1
CDR3: CASRVQGASEPLHF
DNA: TGCGCCAGCAGAGTACAGGGGGCCTCGGAACCCCTCCACTTT

J: TRBJ2-6
D: -
size: -
V: TRBV5-1
CDR3: CASSPTGSGANVLTF
DNA: TGCGCCAGCAGCCCGACAGGCTCTGGGGCCAACGTCCTGACTTTC

J: TRBJ2-7
D: TRBD1
size: -
V: TRBV15
CDR3: CATGEGTGGWYEQYF
DNA: TGTGCCACCGGGGAGGGGACAGGGGGTTGGTACGAGCAGTACTTC

J: TRBJ2-7
D: TRBD1
size: -
V: TRBV6-6
CDR3: CASRNDRDRSYEQYF
DNA: TGTGCCAGCAGAAACGATCGGGACAGAAGCTACGAGCAGTACTTC

J: TRBJ2-1
D: TRBD2
size: -
V: TRBV4-2
CDR3: CASSQDSSGSVNEQFF
DNA: TGTGCCAGCAGCCAAGACTCCAGCGGGAGTGTCAATGAGCAGTTCTTC

J: TRBJ1-3
D: TRBD1
size: -
V: TRBV5-1
CDR3: CASSTGDRGAGNTIYF
DNA: TGCGCCAGCAGCACGGGGGACAGGGGAGCTGGAAACACCATATATTTT

J: TRBJ1-4
D: -
size: -
V: TRBV27
CDR3: CASSPTFSTGSEKLFF
DNA: TGTGCCAGCAGTCCAACCTTTTCGACAGGTTCTGAAAAACTGTTTTTT

J: TRBJ2-7
D: TRBD2
size: once
V: TRBV7-3
CDR3: CASSLLAGGPYEQYF
DNA: TGTGCCAGCAGCTTACTAGCGGGAGGGCCATACGAGCAGTACTTC

J: TRBJ2-1
D: TRBD2
size: -
V: TRBV19
CDR3: CASSMETSGRDNEQFF
DNA: TGTGCCAGTAGTATGGAAACTAGCGGGAGGGACAATGAGCAGTTCTTC

J: TRBJ2-3
D: TRBD1
size: -
V: TRBV6-5
CDR3: CASSYLTGRTDTQYF
DNA: TGTGCCAGCAGTTACTTGACAGGGAGAACAGATACGCAGTATTTT

J: TRBJ2-1
D: -
size: -
V: TRBV15
CDR3: CATSRGQRQSGNEQFF
DNA: TGTGCCACCAGCAGAGGACAACGACAAAGTGGCAATGAGCAGTTCTTC

J: TRBJ2-5
D: TRBD1
size: -
V: TRBV10-3
CDR3: CAISDTAGGETQYF
DNA: TGTGCCATCAGTGACACGGCAGGGGGAGAGACCCAGTACTTC

J: TRBJ1-5
D: -
size: -
V: TRBV7-2
CDR3: CASSLVVQINQPQHF
DNA: TGTGCCAGCAGCTTAGTTGTACAGATCAATCAGCCCCAGCATTTT

J: TRBJ1-5
D: TRBD1
size: few
V: TRBV27
CDR3: CASSIRQGNQPQHF
DNA: TGTGCCAGCAGTATTCGACAGGGGAATCAGCCCCAGCATTTT

J: TRBJ2-5
D: -
size: once
V: TRBV5-1
CDR3: CASSLGDTQETQYF
DNA: TGCGCCAGCAGCTTGGGGGACACTCAAGAGACCCAGTACTTC

J: TRBJ2-3
D: TRBD2
size: -
V: TRBV29-1
CDR3: CSVDWLAGDTQYF
DNA: TGCAGCGTTGATTGGCTAGCGGGAGATACGCAGTATTTT

J: TRBJ1-1
D: -
size: few
V: TRBV7-3
CDR3: CASSRTQEPNTEAFF
DNA: TGTGCCAGCAGCCGAACACAGGAACCTAACACTGAAGCTTTCTTT

J: TRBJ2-3
D: -
size: -
V: TRBV29-1
CDR3: CSGMEGASGTDTQYF
DNA: TGCAGCGGCATGGAGGGAGCCTCGGGCACAGATACGCAGTATTTT

J: TRBJ2-7
D: -
size: -
V: TRBV4-2
CDR3: CASSQGPGGAGEQYF
DNA: TGTGCCAGCAGCCAAGGTCCTGGGGGGGCTGGGGAGCAGTACTTC

J: TRBJ1-5
D: -
size: -
V: TRBV2
CDR3: CASSEQGSRNQPQHF
DNA: TGTGCCAGCAGTGAGCAGGGATCTCGCAATCAGCCCCAGCATTTT

J: TRBJ2-7
D: TRBD2
size: -
V: TRBV28
CDR3: CASSRAGDYVGEQYF
DNA: TGTGCCAGCAGTCGAGCGGGGGATTACGTCGGCGAGCAGTACTTC

J: TRBJ2-6
D: TRBD1
size: -
V: TRBV19
CDR3: CASKPGQFTHGANVLTF
DNA: TGTGCCAGTAAACCGGGACAGTTCACCCATGGGGCCAACGTCCTGACTTTC

J: TRBJ2-2
D: -
size: -
V: TRBV7-9
CDR3: CASSLVVRAAGELFF
DNA: TGTGCCAGCAGCTTAGTGGTCAGGGCGGCCGGGGAGCTGTTTTTT

J: TRBJ2-7
D: TRBD2
size: -
V: TRBV7-2
CDR3: CASSLAGLAGGPKYF
DNA: TGTGCCAGCAGCTTAGCAGGGCTAGCGGGAGGGCCTAAGTACTTC